The 3 T cell receptor beta chains below come from one sample, sequenced in a study of blood T cell repertoires in COVID-19. Some clones are missing from TCRdb's copy, which holds only in-frame ones; the method was immunoSEQ multiplex PCR. Of about 210,000 clones listed, 84% are singletons. The specimen sequenced was peripheral blood. The receptors were gathered from a woman aged 50 to 60 with active or convalescent COVID-19.

The chain recombines TRBV3-1 (or the pseudogene TRBV3-2) with TRBJ2-1; 9 bases are a match to TRBD1. This CDR3 is 15 amino acids long. Germline trimming cut 1 base from V and 5 bases from J; bases unmatched to any gene: 3. The germline V gene has CDR1 LGHDT and CDR2 YNNKEL (reference sequence). The DNA for the CDR3 is TGTGCCAGCAGCCAAGGGACAGGGGTCAACAATGAGCAGTTCTTC. Protein sequence: CASSQGTGVNNEQFF.

The genes are TRBV28 and TRBJ1-1, with D hard to call. This CDR3 is 15 amino acids long. Germline V gene lookup returns CDR1 MDHEN and CDR2 SYDVKM. Trimming took off 4 bases at V and 1 base at J, with 13 bases between the two ends. As DNA, the CDR3 is TGTGCCAGCAGTTCCCCTACGCCCTCGAACACTGAAGCTTTCTTT. Protein product: CASSSPTPSNTEAFF. The entire variable domain, with the rest obtained from reference TRBV28 and TRBJ1-1, is as follows: DVKVTQSSRYLVKRTGEKVFLECVQDMDHENMFWYRQDPGLGLRLIYFSYDVKMKEKGDIPEGYSVSREKKERFSLILESASTNQTSMYLCASSSPTPSNTEAFFGQGTRLTVV.

The chain recombines TRBV28 with TRBJ1-2; 8 nucleotides align to TRBD1. Germline loops: CDR1 MDHEN, CDR2 SYDVKM. The CDR3 loop spans 13 amino acids. Unmatched junction bases numbered 8, after V lost 6 bases and J lost 8 bases. CDR3: CASSTGGIWGYTF. CDR3 DNA sequence: TGTGCCAGCAGCACAGGGGGAATCTGGGGCTACACCTTC.